This T cell receptor beta chain was found in a study of T-cell memory formation after mild COVID-19. Background on the study: TCR clusters were mostly donor specific.

Researchers used 5'RACE with constant-segment primers to make TCR alpha and TCR beta cDNA libraries that carry sample barcodes and UMIs. MiXCR, run by TCRdb on the 5' RACE reads, gives a single entry per CDR3 protein. The data hold under 400,000 distinct CDR3 sequences, with around 20% observed a single time. V lost 5 bases and J 6 bases, leaving 8 bases between the germline ends. Germline V gene lookup returns CDR1 MNHNY and CDR2 SVGAGI (reference sequence). This CDR3 contains 12 residues. Study-level points and caveats: Pre-infection memory contained some responding clones, which suggested that cross-reactive memory had joined. Most CD4+ clones that shrank were in CM and EM, while CD8+ ones turned up in EMRA.

This clonotype turned up a few times. Its specificity is unknown. The source of this sequence is an adult woman who had mild COVID-19 (a few samples of this study predate the infection). Cell type and time point are not known. Material for sequencing was PBMCs or a T cell subset sorted from them (not recorded which). V is TRBV6-6 and J is TRBJ2-4; TRBD2 is a possible D gene (5 bases). The CDR3 reads CASSPGINIQYF. The CDR3 nucleotides read TGTGCCAGCAGTCCGGGGATAAACATTCAGTACTTC.